Below, 13 T cell receptor beta chains from the same sample are listed, as sequenced in a study of response to subunit inactivated influenza vaccine. TCRdb ran MiXCR on the RT-PCR reads and lists one entry per CDR3 protein. Of fewer than 650,000 distinct CDR3 sequences in the sample, 10% to 15% were seen once. The sequenced sample was PBMCs from blood, obtained 45 days after vaccination. These receptors were taken from a man aged 50-60 years who received an inactivated influenza vaccine.

This clonotype has at least ten counts. J is TRBJ2-5 and V is TRBV12-3 or TRBV12-4; possible D gene TRBD1, 6 bases. Trimming took 5 bases from V and 1 from J, leaving 11 bases between them. The CDR3 contains 14 residues. In DNA, the CDR3 is TGTGCCAGCAGTACGTTGGACAGCCAAGAGACCCAGTACTTC. Translation gives CASSTLDSQETQYF.

The chain recombines TRBV7-9 with TRBJ2-5; D is perhaps TRBD2 (6 bases). Germline values: CDR1 SEHNR, CDR2 FQNEAQ (reference sequence). CDR3 length: 14 residues. The ends were cut back, 5 bases at V and 3 bases at J, with 13 bases in the middle. CDR3 sequence: CASSPWSGEETQYF. The CDR3 region has the DNA TGTGCCAGCAGCCCATGGTCGGGGGAAGAGACCCAGTACTTC.

The sample holds a few counts of this clonotype. This chain uses TRBV27 with TRBJ2-4; D gene unclear. The V end lost 6 bases, the J end lost 1 base, and 16 bases lay between the germline ends. The CDR3 extends over 16 amino acids. Germline lookup yields CDR1 MNHEY and CDR2 SMNVEV (reference sequence). CDR3: CASRLGPSGAKNIQYF. In nucleotides, the CDR3 is TGTGCCAGCAGGCTAGGTCCGTCCGGGGCCAAAAACATTCAGTACTTC.

This clonotype was detected a few times. This rearrangement joins TRBV24-1 to TRBJ2-7; 7 nucleotides agree with TRBD1. The CDR3 contains 16 residues. The V and J ends lost 2 bases and 0 bases, in that order; junction bases with no gene match: 6. The germline V gene has CDR1 KGHDR and CDR2 SFDVKD. CDR3 in DNA: TGTGCCACCAGTGATTCCGGACAGGCGAGCTCCTACGAGCAGTACTTC. The encoded protein is CATSDSGQASSYEQYF.

The chain is built from TRBV14 and TRBJ2-7; D unclear. The CDR3 runs to 11 residues. CDR1 and CDR2 from the germline V gene are SGHDN and FVKESK. V shed 1 base and J shed 6 bases, with 4 bases lying between them. This CDR3 is CASSQGVEQYF. The CDR3 DNA sequence: TGTGCCAGCAGCCAAGGGGTCGAGCAGTACTTC.

This clonotype was seen a few times. V usage is TRBV4-3 and J usage is TRBJ1-5; TRBD1 agrees at 11 bases. Trimming took 4 bases from V and 6 from J; bases not matched to a gene: 2. The CDR3 totals 14 residues. Germline CDR1 reads LGHNA; CDR2 reads YSLEER. The CDR3 spells CASSLDRGRQPQHF. The CDR3 bases are TGCGCCAGCAGCCTGGACAGGGGGCGTCAGCCCCAGCATTTT.

The sample holds many counts of this clonotype. V usage is TRBV4-3 and J usage is TRBJ1-1, with D perhaps TRBD1 (6 bases). V dropped 4 bases and J dropped 0 bases, with 6 bases sitting between them. Germline V CDR1 and CDR2: LGHNA, YSLEER. The CDR3 runs 13 residues. CDR3 region: CASSRQVNTEAFF. The CDR3 DNA sequence: TGCGCCAGCAGCCGACAGGTGAACACTGAAGCTTTCTTT.

The chain recombines TRBV25-1 with TRBJ2-2; D gene ambiguous. Germline V CDR1 and CDR2: MGHDK, SYGVNS. Trimming stripped 4 bases from V and 7 bases from J, with 7 bases between. CDR3 length: 12 amino acids. CDR3 sequence (DNA): TGTGCCAGCAGTGTCCGAGTCGGGGAGCTGTTTTTT. Its protein product is CASSVRVGELFF.

This clonotype was found many times. This chain uses TRBV12-3 or TRBV12-4 with TRBJ2-2; 13 bases map to TRBD2. The CDR3 runs to 16 residues. After removal of 5 bases from V and 8 bases from J, the junction contained 8 bases not matched to a gene. The CDR3 loop reads CASSPRTSGSGGELFF. CDR3 DNA sequence: TGTGCCAGCAGTCCTCGGACTAGCGGGAGTGGTGGGGAGCTGTTTTTT.

The chain combines TRBV19 with TRBJ2-2, with unresolved D. This CDR3 region has 15 residues. Germline CDR1 LNHDA, CDR2 SQIVND (reference sequence). With 7 bases removed from V and 0 bases from J, the gap between germline ends came to 12 bases. The CDR3 DNA follows: TGTGCCAGTAAACCCAGGAGAGCGAACACCGGGGAGCTGTTTTTT. It specifies CASKPRRANTGELFF.

This clonotype has at least ten counts. The rearrangement links TRBV12-3 or TRBV12-4 to TRBJ2-7, with 8 bases lining up with TRBD2. This CDR3 has 13 amino acids. Losses at the gene ends were 7 bases for V and 6 bases for J; bases not matched to a gene: 8. The CDR3 DNA follows: TGTGCCAGCACCATAGCGGGGTCATCCGAGCAGTACTTC. This codes for CASTIAGSSEQYF.

This clonotype was observed at least ten times. This sequence joins TRBV20-1 and TRBJ2-1, with D possibly being TRBD1 (6 bases). Germline assignment: CDR1 DFQATT and CDR2 SNEGSKA (reference sequence). Deletions cut 2 bases from V and 4 bases from J, with 15 bases between. The CDR3 loop spans 15 amino acids. CDR3 loop: CSARSVGQLYNEQFF. CDR3 bases: TGCAGTGCTAGAAGTGTCGGACAGCTATACAATGAGCAGTTCTTC.

This CDR3 is CASSLRERGGEENIQYF. In nucleotides, the CDR3 is TGTGCCAGCAGTTTAAGGGAGAGAGGAGGGGAGGAAAACATTCAGTACTTC. The chain combines TRBV12-3 or TRBV12-4 with TRBJ2-4; D perhaps matches TRBD2 (6 bases). The CDR3 is 17 residues long. Trimming shortened V by 2 bases and J by 5 bases, and 19 bases separated the two germline ends.